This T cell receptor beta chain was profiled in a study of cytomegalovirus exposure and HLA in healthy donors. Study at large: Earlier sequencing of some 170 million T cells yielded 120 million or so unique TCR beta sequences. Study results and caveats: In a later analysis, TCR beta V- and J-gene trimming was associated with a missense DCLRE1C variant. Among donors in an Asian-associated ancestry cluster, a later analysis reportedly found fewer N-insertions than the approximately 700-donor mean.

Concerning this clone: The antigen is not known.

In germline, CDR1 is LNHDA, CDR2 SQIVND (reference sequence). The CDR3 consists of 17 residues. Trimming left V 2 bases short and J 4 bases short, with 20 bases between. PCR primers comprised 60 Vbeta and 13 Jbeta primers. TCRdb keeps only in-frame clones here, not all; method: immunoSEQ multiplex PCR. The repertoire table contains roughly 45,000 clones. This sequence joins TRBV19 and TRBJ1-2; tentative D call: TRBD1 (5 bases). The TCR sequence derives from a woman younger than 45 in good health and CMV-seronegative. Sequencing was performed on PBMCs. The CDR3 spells CASSILGGTSLGYGYTF. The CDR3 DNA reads TGTGCCAGTAGTATATTGGGGGGTACATCCCTTGGCTATGGCTACACCTTC.